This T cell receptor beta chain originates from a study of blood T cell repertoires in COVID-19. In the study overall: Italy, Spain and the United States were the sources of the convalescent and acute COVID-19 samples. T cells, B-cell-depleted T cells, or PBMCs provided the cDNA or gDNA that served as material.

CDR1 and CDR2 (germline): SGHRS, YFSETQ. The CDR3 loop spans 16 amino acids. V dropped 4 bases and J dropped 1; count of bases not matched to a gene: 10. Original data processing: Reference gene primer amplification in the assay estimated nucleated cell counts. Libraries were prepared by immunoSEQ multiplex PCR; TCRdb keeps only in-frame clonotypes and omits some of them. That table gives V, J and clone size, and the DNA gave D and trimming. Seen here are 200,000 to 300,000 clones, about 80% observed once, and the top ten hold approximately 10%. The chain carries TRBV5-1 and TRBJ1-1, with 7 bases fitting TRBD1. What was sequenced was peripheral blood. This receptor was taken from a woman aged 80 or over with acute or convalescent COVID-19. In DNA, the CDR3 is TGCGCCAGCAGCGCCCTAAACAGGGGTAAGAACACTGAAGCTTTCTTT. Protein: CASSALNRGKNTEAFF.